This T cell receptor (beta chain) is drawn from a study of Ad26.COV2.S vaccination and SARS-CoV-2 variants. Study summary: The study gave Ad26.COV2.S intramuscularly, once or twice 56 days apart. Overall study findings and caveats: Vaccine recipients surpassed placebo recipients in spike-specific TCR breadth.

Only in-frame clones appear in the TCRdb table, and some are missing; sequencing was by immunoSEQ multiplex PCR. The sample lists around 500,000 clones, roughly 87% occurring once. This CDR3 comprises 16 residues. V was pared by 6 bases and J by 1 base, with 15 bases between. Germline values: CDR1 MRHNA, CDR2 SNTAGT. Comment on this clone: Its antigen is not identified.

The treatment is: about 20 received Ad26.COV2.S at low or high dose, single or two shots; 5 received placebo; per-sample allocation not given. Samples were taken on day 63 after the first vaccine or placebo injection. In Boston, an adult donor aged 18-55 years took part. This chain uses TRBV6-4 with TRBJ2-2, with TRBD2 as a possible D gene (6 bases). This specimen consisted of peripheral blood, obtained in a trial of Ad26.COV2.S vaccine versus placebo. This TCR derives from a person aged 18-60 years who received the Ad26.COV2.S COVID-19 vaccine or a placebo. CDR3 loop: CASSRRGGMNTGELFF. The CDR3 DNA reads as TGTGCCAGCAGCCGGCGGGGAGGCATGAACACCGGGGAGCTGTTTTTT.